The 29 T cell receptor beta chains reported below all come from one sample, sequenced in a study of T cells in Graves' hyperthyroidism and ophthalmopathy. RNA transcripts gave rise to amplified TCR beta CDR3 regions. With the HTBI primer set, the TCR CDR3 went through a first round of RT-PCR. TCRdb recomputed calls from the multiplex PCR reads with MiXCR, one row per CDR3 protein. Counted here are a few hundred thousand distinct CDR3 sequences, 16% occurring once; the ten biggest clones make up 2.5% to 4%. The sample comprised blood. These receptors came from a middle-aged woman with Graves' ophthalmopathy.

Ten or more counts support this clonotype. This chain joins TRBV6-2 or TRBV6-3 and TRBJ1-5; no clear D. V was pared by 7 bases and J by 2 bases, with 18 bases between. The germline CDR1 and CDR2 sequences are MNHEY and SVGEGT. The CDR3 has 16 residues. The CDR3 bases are TGTGCCAGCACCCCAGTCGGAGCTAAGGGCAATCAGCCCCAGCATTTT. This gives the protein CASTPVGAKGNQPQHF.

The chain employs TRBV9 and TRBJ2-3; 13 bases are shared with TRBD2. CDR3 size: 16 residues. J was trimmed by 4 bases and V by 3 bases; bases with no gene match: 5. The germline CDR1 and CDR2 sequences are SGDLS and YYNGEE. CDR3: CASSGTSGGASDTQYF. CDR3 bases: TGTGCCAGCAGCGGAACTAGCGGGGGGGCCTCAGATACGCAGTATTTT.

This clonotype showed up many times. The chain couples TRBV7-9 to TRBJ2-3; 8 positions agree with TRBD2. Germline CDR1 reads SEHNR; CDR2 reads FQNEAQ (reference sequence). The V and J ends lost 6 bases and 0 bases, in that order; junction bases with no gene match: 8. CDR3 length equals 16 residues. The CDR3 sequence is CASSSDGLASTDTQYF. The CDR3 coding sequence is TGTGCCAGCAGTAGTGACGGACTAGCTAGCACAGATACGCAGTATTTT.

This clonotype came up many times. The CDR3 region is CATSRESRLVGEQFF. CDR3 in DNA: TGTGCCACCAGCAGAGAAAGCAGACTAGTAGGGGAGCAGTTCTTC. This chain joins TRBV15 and TRBJ2-1, with D perhaps TRBD2 (6 bases). This CDR3 comprises 15 residues. V lost 0 bases and J 10 bases, leaving 16 bases between the germline ends. Germline V gene data show CDR1 as LNHNV and CDR2 as YYDKDF (reference sequence).

The CDR3 DNA reads TGTGCCAGCTGGCCTAGCGGCTACAATGAGCAGTTCTTC. Its protein product is CASWPSGYNEQFF. The chain has TRBV6-1 and TRBJ2-1, with 7 bases lining up with TRBD2. Germline CDR1 is MNHNS and CDR2 is SASEGT. With V trimmed by 8 bases and J by 3 bases, 4 bases remained unmatched. The CDR3 runs 13 residues.

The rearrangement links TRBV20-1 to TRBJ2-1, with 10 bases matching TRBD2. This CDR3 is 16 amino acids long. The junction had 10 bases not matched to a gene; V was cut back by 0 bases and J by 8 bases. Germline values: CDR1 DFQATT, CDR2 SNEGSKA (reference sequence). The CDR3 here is CSARDRASGGADEQFF. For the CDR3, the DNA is TGCAGTGCTAGAGATCGGGCTAGCGGGGGCGCGGATGAGCAGTTCTTC.

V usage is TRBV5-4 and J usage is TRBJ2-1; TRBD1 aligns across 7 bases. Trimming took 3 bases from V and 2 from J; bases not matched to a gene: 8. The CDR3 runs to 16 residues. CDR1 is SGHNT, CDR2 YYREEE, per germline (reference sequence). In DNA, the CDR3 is TGTGCCAGCAGCTCCGCGGACAGGACAACCTACAATGAGCAGTTCTTC. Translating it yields CASSSADRTTYNEQFF.

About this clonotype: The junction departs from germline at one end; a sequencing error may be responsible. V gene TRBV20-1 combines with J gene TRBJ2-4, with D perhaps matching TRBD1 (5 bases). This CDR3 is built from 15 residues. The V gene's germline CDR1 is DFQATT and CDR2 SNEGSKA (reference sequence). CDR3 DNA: TGCGGTGCGTTCGACAGATCCCTAGCCAAAAACATTCAGTACTTC. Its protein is CGAFDRSLAKNIQYF.

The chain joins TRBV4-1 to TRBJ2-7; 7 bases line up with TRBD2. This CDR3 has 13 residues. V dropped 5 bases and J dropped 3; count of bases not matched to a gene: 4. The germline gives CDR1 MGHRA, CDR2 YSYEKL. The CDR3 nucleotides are TGCGCCAGCAGCTGGGACTACTACTACGAGCAGTACTTC. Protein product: CASSWDYYYEQYF.

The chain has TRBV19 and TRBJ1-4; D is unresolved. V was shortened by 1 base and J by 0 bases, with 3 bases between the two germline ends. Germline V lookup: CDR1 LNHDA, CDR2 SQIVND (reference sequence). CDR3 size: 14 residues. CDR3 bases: TGTGCCAGTAGTATAGGGACAACTAATGAAAAACTGTTTTTT. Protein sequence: CASSIGTTNEKLFF.

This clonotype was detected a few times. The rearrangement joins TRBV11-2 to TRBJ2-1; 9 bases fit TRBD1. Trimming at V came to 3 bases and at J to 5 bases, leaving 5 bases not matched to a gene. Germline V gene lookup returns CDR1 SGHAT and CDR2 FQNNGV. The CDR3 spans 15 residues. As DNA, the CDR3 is TGTGCCAGCAGCTTCTGGACAGGGGAGGACAATGAGCAGTTCTTC. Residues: CASSFWTGEDNEQFF.

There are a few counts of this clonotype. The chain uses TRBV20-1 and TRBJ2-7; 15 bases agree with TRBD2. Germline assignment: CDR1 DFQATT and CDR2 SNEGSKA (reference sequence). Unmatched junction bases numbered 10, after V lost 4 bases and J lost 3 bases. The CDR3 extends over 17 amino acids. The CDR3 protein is CSATGLAGGGSSYEQYF. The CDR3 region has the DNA TGCAGTGCTACTGGACTAGCGGGAGGGGGTAGCAGCTACGAGCAGTACTTC.

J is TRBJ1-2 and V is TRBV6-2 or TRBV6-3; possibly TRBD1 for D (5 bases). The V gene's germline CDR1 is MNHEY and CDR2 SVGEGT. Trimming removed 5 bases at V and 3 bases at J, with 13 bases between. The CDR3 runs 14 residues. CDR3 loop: CASSQSQGHYGYTF. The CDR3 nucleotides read TGTGCCAGCAGTCAATCCCAGGGTCACTATGGCTACACCTTC.

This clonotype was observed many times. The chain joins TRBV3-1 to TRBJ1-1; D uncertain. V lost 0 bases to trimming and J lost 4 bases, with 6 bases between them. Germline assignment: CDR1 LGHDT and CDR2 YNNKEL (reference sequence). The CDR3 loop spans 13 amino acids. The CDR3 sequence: CASSQDPVTEAFF. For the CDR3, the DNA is TGTGCCAGCAGCCAAGATCCGGTCACTGAAGCTTTCTTT.

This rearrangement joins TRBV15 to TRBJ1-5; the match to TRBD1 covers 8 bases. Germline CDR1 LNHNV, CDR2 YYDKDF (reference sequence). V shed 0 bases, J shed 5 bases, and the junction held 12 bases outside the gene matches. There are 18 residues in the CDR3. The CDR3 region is CATSRDRPQGAYHQPQHF. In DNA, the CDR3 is TGTGCCACCAGCAGAGATCGGCCCCAGGGGGCGTACCATCAGCCCCAGCATTTT.

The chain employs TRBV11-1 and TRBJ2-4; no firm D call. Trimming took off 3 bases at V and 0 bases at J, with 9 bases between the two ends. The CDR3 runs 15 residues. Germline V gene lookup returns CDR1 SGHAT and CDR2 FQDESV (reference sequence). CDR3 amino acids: CASSFGGIAKNIQYF. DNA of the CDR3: TGTGCCAGCAGCTTCGGTGGAATAGCCAAAAACATTCAGTACTTC.

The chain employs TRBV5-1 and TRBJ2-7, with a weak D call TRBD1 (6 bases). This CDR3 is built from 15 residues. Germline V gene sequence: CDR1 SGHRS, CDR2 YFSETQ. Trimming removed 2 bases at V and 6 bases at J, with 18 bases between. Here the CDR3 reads CASSFRDMGKREQYF. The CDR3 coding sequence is TGCGCCAGCAGCTTCCGGGACATGGGTAAGCGCGAGCAGTACTTC.

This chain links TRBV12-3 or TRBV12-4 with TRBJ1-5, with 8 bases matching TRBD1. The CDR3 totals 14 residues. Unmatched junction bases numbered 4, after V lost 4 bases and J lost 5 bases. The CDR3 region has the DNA TGTGCCAGCAGTTGGGTGACAGGGGATCAGCCCCAGCATTTT. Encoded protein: CASSWVTGDQPQHF.

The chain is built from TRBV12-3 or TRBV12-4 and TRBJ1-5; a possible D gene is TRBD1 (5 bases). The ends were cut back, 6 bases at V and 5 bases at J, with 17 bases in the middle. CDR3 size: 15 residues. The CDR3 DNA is TGTGCCAGCAGCACAGACAGCCGGTGGGATCAGCCCCAGCATTTT. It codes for CASSTDSRWDQPQHF.

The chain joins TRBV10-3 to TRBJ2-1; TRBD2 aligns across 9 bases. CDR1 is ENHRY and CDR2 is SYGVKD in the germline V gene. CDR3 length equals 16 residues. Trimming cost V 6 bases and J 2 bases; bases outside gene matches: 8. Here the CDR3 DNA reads TGTGCCATCAGCTCCAATAGCGGGGGTACCTACAATGAGCAGTTCTTC. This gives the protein CAISSNSGGTYNEQFF.

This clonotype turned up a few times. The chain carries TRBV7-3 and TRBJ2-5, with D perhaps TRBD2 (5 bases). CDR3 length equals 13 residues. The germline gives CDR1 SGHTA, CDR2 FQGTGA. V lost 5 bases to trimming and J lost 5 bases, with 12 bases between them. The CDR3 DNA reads TGTGCCAGCAGCCCGACGACGGGGGAGACCCAGTACTTC. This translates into CASSPTTGETQYF.

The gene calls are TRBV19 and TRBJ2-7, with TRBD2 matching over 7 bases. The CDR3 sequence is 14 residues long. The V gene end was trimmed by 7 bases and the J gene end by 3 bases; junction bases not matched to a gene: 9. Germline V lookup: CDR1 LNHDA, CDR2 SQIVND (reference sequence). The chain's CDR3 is CASNGARGSYEQYF. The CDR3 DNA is TGTGCCAGTAACGGGGCGCGCGGGAGCTACGAGCAGTACTTC.

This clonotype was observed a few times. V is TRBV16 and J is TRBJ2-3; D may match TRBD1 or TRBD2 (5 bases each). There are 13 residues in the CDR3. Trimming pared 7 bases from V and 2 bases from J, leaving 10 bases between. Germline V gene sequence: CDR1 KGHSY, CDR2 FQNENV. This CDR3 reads CASTSGPTDTQYF. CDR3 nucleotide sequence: TGTGCCAGCACGTCGGGGCCCACAGATACGCAGTATTTT.

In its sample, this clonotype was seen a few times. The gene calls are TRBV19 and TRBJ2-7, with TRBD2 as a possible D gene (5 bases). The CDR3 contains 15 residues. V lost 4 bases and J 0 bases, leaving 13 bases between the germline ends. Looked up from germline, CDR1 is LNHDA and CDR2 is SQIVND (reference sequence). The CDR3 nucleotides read TGTGCCAGTAGTACCCGGAGTGACTACTCCTACGAGCAGTACTTC. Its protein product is CASSTRSDYSYEQYF.

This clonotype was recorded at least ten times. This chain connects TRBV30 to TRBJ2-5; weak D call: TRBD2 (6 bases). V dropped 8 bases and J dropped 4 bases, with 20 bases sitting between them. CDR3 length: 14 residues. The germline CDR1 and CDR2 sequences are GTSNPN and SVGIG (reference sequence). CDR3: CAGRRAGFGETQYF. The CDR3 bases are TGTGCCGGGCGGAGGGCGGGATTCGGAGAGACCCAGTACTTC.

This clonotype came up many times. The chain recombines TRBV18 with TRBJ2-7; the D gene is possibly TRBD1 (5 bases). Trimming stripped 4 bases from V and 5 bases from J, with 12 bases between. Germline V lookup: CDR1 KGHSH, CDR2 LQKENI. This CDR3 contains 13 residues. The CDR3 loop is CASSLQGSHEQYF. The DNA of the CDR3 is TGTGCCAGCTCACTCCAGGGTTCGCACGAGCAGTACTTC.

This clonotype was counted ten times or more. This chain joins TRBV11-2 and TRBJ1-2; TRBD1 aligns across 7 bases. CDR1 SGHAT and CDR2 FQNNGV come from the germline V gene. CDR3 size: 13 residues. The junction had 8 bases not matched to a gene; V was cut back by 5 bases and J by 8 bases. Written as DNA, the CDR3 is TGTGCCAGCAGCCTCCCAGGGGGGTCGGGCTACACCTTC. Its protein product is CASSLPGGSGYTF.

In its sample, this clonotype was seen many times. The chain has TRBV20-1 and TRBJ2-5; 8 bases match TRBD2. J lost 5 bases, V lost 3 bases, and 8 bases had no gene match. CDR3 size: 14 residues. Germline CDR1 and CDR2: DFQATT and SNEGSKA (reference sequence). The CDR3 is CSASSGASLETQYF. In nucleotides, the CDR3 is TGCAGTGCTAGTAGCGGGGCGTCCCTGGAGACCCAGTACTTC.

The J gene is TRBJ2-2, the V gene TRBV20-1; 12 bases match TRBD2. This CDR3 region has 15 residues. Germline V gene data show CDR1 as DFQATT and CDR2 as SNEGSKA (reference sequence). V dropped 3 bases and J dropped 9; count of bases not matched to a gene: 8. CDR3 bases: TGCAGTGCTAGCACTAGCGGGGGGTCCCGCCGGGAGCTGTTTTTT. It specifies CSASTSGGSRRELFF.